This TCR beta chain derives from a study of beta chain features in type 1 diabetes. Study outcomes and limitations: The study notes PCR might favor shorter templates equally in patients and controls.

cDNA synthesis used the whole RNA isolate, giving expressed TCRB sequences. Method: immunoSEQ multiplex PCR; TCRdb's copy keeps in-frame clones and lacks some. The table has 500,000 to 700,000 clones, about 16% seen once; the top ten hold about 0.093%. Germline lookup yields CDR1 SGHRS and CDR2 YFSETQ. With 0 bases removed from V and 2 bases from J, the gap between germline ends came to 6 bases. The CDR3 runs to 14 residues. A few counts support this clone. What it binds is not known. The rearrangement uses TRBV5-1 and TRBJ1-5; D not resolved. Sequences were obtained from naive CD4+ T cells from blood. This receptor was taken from a man between 18 and 35 years old in good health. The CDR3, as DNA: TGCGCCAGCAGCTTGGCGGCGGGCAATCAGCCCCAGCATTTT. Amino acid sequence: CASSLAAGNQPQHF.